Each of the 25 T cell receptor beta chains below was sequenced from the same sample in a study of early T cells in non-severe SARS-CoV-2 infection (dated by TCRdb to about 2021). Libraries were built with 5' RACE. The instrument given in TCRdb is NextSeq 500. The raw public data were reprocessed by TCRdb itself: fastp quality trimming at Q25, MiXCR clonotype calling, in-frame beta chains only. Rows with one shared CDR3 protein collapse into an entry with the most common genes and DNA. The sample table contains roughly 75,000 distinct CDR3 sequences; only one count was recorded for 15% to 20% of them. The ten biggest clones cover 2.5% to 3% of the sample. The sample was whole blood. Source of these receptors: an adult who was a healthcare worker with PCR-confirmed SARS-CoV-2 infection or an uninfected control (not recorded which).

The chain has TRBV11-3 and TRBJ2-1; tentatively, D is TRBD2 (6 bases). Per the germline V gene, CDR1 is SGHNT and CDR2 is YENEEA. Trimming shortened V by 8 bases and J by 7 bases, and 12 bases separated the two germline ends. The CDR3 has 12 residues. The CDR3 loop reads CASGLGGNEQFF. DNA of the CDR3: TGTGCCAGCGGGCTGGGGGGTAATGAGCAGTTCTTC. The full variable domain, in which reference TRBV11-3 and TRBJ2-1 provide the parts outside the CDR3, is EAGVVQSPRYKIIEKKQPVAFWCNPISGHNTLYWYLQNLGQGPELLIRYENEEAVDDSQLPKDRFSAERLKGVDSTLKIQPAELGDSAVYLCASGLGGNEQFFGPGTRLTVL.

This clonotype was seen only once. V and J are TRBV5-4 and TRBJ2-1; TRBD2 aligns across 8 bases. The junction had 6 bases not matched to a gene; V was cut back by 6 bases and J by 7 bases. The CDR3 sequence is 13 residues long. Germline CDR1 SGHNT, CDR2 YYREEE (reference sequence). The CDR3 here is CASTRTSLNEQFF. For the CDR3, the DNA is TGTGCCAGCACGCGGACTAGCCTGAATGAGCAGTTCTTC.

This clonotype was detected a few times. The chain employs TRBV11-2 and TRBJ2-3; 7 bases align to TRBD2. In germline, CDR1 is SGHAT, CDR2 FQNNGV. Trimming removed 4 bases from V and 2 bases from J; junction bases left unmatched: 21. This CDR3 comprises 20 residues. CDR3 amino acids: CASSSRWLSGEAPITDTQYF. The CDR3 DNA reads TGTGCCAGCAGCTCCAGATGGTTGAGCGGGGAAGCTCCAATCACAGATACGCAGTATTTT.

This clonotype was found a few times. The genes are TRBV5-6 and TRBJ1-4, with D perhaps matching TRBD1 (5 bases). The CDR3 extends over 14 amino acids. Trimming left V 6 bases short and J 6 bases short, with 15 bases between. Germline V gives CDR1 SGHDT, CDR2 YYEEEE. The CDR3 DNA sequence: TGTGCCAGCACCAACGCCGGGGGTTATGAAAAACTGTTTTTT. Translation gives CASTNAGGYEKLFF.

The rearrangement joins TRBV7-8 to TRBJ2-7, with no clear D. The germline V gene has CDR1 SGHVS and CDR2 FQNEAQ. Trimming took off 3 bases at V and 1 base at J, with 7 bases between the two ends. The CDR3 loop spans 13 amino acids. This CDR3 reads CASSLETSYEQYF. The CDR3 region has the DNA TGTGCCAGCAGCTTGGAAACGTCCTACGAGCAGTACTTC. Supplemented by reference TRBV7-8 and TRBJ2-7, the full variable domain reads GAGVSQSPRYKVAKRGQDVALRCDPISGHVSLFWYQQALGQGPEFLTYFQNEAQLDKSGLPSDRFFAERPEGSVSTLKIQRTQQEDSAVYLCASSLETSYEQYFGPGTRLTVT.

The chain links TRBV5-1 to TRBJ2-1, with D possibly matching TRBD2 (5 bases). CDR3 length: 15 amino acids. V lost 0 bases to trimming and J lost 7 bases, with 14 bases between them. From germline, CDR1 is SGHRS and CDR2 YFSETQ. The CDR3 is CASSLALGERNEQFF. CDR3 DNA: TGCGCCAGCAGCTTGGCCTTGGGAGAGCGAAATGAGCAGTTCTTC.

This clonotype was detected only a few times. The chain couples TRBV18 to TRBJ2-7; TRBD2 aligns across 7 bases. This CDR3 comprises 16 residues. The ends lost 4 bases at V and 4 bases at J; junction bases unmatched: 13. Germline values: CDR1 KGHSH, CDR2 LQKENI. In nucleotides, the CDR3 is TGTGCCAGCTCACAGAGTGCGGGACTAACTGAATACGAGCAGTACTTC. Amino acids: CASSQSAGLTEYEQYF.

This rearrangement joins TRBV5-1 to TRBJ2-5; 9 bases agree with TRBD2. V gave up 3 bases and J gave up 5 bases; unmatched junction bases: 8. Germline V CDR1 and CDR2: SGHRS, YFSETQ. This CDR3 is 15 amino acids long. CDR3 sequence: CASSSLSGSEETQYF. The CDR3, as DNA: TGCGCCAGCAGCTCCCTTAGCGGGAGTGAGGAGACCCAGTACTTC.

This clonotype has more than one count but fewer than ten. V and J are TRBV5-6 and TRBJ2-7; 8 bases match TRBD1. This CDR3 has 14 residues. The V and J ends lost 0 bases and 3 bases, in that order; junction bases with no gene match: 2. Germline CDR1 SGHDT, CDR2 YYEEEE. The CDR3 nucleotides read TGTGCCAGCAGCTTGGGACAGGGGAACTACGAGCAGTACTTC. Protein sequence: CASSLGQGNYEQYF.

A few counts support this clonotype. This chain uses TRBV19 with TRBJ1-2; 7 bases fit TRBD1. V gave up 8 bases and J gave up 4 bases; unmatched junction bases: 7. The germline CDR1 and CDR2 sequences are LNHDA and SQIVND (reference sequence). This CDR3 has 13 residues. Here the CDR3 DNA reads TGTGCCAGTGGACCGACAGGGCTCTATGGCTACACCTTC. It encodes CASGPTGLYGYTF.

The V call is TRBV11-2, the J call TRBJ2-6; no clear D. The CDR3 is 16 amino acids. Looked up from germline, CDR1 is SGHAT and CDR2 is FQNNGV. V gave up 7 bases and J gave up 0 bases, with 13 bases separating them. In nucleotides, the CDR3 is TGTGCCAGCACCCTAAGGCTTAGCTCTGGGGCCAACGTCCTGACTTTC. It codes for CASTLRLSSGANVLTF.

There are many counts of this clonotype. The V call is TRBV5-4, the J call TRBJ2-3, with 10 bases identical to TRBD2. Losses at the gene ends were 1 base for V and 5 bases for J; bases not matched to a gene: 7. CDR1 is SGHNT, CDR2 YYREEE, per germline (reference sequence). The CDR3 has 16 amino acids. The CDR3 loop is CASSLRSGRGRDTQYF. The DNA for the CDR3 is TGTGCCAGCAGCTTGCGCAGCGGGAGGGGGCGAGATACGCAGTATTTT.

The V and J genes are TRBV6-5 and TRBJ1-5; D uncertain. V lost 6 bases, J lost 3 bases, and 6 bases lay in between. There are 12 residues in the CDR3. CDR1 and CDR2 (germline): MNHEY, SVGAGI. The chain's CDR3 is CASSPPNQPQHF. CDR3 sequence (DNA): TGTGCCAGCAGCCCCCCCAATCAGCCCCAGCATTTT.

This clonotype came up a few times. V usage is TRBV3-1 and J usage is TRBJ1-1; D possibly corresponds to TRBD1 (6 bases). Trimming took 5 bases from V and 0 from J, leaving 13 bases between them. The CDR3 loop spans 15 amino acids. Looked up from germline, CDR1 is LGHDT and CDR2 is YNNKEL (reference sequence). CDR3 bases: TGTGCCAGCAGCGCCACCGGGACATTGAACACTGAAGCTTTCTTT. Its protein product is CASSATGTLNTEAFF.

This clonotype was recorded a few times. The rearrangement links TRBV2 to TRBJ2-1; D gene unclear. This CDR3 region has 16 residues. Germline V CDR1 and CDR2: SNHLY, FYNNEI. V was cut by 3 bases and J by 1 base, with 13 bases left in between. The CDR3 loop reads CASSDLWGFSYNEQFF. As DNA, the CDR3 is TGTGCCAGCAGTGATCTTTGGGGTTTTTCCTACAATGAGCAGTTCTTC. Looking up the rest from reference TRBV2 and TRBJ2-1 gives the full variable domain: EPEVTQTPSHQVTQMGQEVILRCVPISNHLYFYWYRQILGQKVEFLVSFYNNEISEKSEIFDDQFSVERPDGSNFTLKIRSTKLEDSAMYFCASSDLWGFSYNEQFFGPGTRLTVL.

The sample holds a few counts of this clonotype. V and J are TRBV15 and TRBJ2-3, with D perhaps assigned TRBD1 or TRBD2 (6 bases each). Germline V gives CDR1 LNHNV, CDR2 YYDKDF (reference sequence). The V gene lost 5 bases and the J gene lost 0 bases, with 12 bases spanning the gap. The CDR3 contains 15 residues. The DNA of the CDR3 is TGTGCCACCAGCCTGAGGGGGGTGAGCACAGATACGCAGTATTTT. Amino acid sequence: CATSLRGVSTDTQYF.

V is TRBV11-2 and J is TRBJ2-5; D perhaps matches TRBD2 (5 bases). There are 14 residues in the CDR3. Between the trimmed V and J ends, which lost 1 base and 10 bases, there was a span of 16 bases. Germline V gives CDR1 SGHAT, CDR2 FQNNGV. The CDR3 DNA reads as TGTGCCAGCAGCTTAGTCCGGGGAGAATTCGACCAGTACTTC. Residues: CASSLVRGEFDQYF. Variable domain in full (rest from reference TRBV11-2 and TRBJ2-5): EAGVAQSPRYKIIEKRQSVAFWCNPISGHATLYWYQQILGQGPKLLIQFQNNGVVDDSQLPKDRFSAERLKGVDSTLKIQPAKLEDSAVYLCASSLVRGEFDQYFGPGTRLLVL.

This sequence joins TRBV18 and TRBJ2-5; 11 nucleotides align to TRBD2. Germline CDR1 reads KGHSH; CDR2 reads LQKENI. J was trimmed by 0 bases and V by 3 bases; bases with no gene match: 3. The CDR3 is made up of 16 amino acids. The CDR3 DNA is TGTGCCAGCTCACCTCCGACTAGCGGGGACCAAGAGACCCAGTACTTC. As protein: CASSPPTSGDQETQYF.

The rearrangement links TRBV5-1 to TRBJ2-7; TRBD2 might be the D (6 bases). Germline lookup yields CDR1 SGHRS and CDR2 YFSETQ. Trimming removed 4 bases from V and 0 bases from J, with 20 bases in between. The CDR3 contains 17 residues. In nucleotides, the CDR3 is TGCGCCAGCAGCCCAGGGACTTTTTTACTAACCTCCTACGAGCAGTACTTC. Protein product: CASSPGTFLLTSYEQYF.

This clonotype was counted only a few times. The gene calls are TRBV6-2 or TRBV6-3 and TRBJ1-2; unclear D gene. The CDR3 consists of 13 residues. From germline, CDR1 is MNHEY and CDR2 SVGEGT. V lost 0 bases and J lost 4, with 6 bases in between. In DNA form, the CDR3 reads TGTGCCAGCAGTTACTCGATGAGCTATGGCTACACCTTC. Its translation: CASSYSMSYGYTF.

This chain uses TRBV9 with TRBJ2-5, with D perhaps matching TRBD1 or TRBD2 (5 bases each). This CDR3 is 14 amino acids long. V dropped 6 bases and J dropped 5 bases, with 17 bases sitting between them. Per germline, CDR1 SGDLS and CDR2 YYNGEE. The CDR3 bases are TGTGCCAGCAACGGGATGGGACCGGGTGAGACCCAGTACTTC. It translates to CASNGMGPGETQYF.

The CDR3 sequence is CASSPVGGWVFF. Written as DNA, the CDR3 is TGTGCCAGCAGCCCCGTTGGAGGCTGGGTTTTCTTC. V and J are TRBV11-3 and TRBJ2-1; TRBD2 is a possible D gene (5 bases). This CDR3 has 12 residues. Germline assignment: CDR1 SGHNT and CDR2 YENEEA. V was trimmed by 5 bases and J by 16 bases, leaving 18 bases between them. The full variable domain, completed using reference TRBV11-3 and TRBJ2-1, is EAGVVQSPRYKIIEKKQPVAFWCNPISGHNTLYWYLQNLGQGPELLIRYENEEAVDDSQLPKDRFSAERLKGVDSTLKIQPAELGDSAVYLCASSPVGGWVFFGPGTRLTVL.

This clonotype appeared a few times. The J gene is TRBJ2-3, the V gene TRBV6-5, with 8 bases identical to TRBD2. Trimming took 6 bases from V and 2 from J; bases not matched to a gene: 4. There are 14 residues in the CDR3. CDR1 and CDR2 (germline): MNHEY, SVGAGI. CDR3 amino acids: CASSPAGATDTQYF. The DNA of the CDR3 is TGTGCCAGCAGCCCAGCGGGGGCCACAGATACGCAGTATTTT.

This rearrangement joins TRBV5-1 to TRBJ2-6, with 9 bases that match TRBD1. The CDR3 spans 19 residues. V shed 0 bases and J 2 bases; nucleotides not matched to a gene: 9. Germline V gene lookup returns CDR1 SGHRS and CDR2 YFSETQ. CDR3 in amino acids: CASSLALGGQGAGANVLTF. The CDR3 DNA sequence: TGCGCCAGCAGCTTGGCCTTGGGGGGACAGGGTGCTGGGGCCAACGTCCTGACTTTC. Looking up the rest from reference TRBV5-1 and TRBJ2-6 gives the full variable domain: KAGVTQTPRYLIKTRGQQVTLSCSPISGHRSVSWYQQTPGQGLQFLFEYFSETQRNKGNFPGRFSGRQFSNSRSEMNVSTLELGDSALYLCASSLALGGQGAGANVLTFGAGSRLTVL.

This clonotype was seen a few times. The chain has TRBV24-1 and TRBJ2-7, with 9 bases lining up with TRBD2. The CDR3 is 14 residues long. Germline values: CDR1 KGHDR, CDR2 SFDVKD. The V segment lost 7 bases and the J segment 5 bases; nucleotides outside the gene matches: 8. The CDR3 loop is CATSLAGQPHEQYF. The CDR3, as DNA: TGTGCCACCAGCCTAGCGGGGCAGCCCCACGAGCAGTACTTC.